The T cell receptor beta chain under discussion was sequenced for a study of T cell changes during pregnancy in multiple sclerosis (dated by TCRdb to between 2019 and 2020). Concerning the study at large: Changes in the T cell repertoire over the course of pregnancy were examined in this study in women with multiple sclerosis.

About this clone: What antigen it recognizes has not been identified. The sample holds no much larger clone one base away, and base qualities are not on file.

The method behind the library was the immunoSEQ multiplex PCR assay. TCRdb stores this immuneACCESS table with in-frame sequences only. Part of the clones is absent; in the studies checked, under half of the shortfall reflects unresolved V genes, and no reason is known for the rest. The sample includes roughly 20,000 clones, with roughly nine tenths observed a single time. Approximately 7.5% of the sample is in the top ten clones. According to the germline V gene (reference sequence), CDR1 reads SEHNR and CDR2 reads FQNEAQ. Trimming removed 6 bases from V and 6 bases from J, leaving 9 bases between the germline ends. The CDR3, cysteine through phenylalanine, is 12 amino acids long. The CDR3 DNA has 36 bases and is translated from base 1.

The chain couples TRBV7-9 to TRBJ2-1; TRBD2 is possibly the D segment (5 matching bases). The receptor was derived from a female donor in good health, enrolled as a control in a pregnancy study. The sample consisted of CD8+ T cells from peripheral blood mononuclear cells, taken in the second trimester of pregnancy. Read as DNA, the sequence is TGTGCCAGCAGGGACGGGATCAATGAGCAGTTCTTC. This translates into CASRDGINEQFF.